This TCR beta chain is from a study of blood T cells in healthy people across ages. Regarding this clonotype: This may arise from a read error, as a much more abundant clone is one base away.

With a J-beta primer mix and a sample-barcoded 5' primer, a second PCR ran about 7 to 12 cycles. Every molecule of cDNA carried a tag from a template-switch adaptor with 12 random nucleotides. MiXCR, applied by TCRdb to the 5' RACE reads, yields one record per CDR3 protein. The table has around 1,000,000 distinct CDR3 sequences, 35% to 40% seen once; the top ten hold 10% to 15%. The CDR3 covers 16 residues. CDR1 and CDR2 from the germline V gene are SGHTA and FQGNSA. The rearrangement links TRBV7-2 to TRBJ1-2; perhaps TRBD1 as D (5 bases). Sequencing input: blood. The source of this sequence is a man aged 18 to 30 in good health. The CDR3 DNA reads as TGTGCCAGCAGCCCGACTTACAGGCTGGATCCTTATGGCCACACCTTC. Its translation is CASSPTYRLDPYGHTF.